This entry features one T cell receptor (beta chain) sequence. This clone was found a few times. Its antigen target is currently unknown. Within one base of it there is no much larger clone, and no base qualities were kept. Enrolling through a virtual design, the prospective study's participants ranged in age from about 18 to 89 years and lived across around 25 United States geographic areas. In the prospective study, cohorts were assigned on the basis of participant-reported clinical history obtained from a screening survey and a study questionnaire. Recovered participants in ImmuneRACE Cohort 3 were defined as having two consecutive negative NP/OP PCR tests, clearance from a healthcare professional, or resolution of symptoms. Mobile phlebotomists in the prospective study collected whole blood, serum and a nasopharyngeal or oropharyngeal swab from every participant. Additional blood draws and questionnaires over an approximately 2-month period could optionally be provided by prospective study participants. Before DNA extraction, prospective study blood samples were shipped either frozen or at room temperature.

These data originate in a study of blood T cell repertoires in COVID-19 (dated by TCRdb to 2019 to 2021). With regard to the full study: The collaborator samples originated in the United States, Italy and Spain and spanned the acute and convalescent phases of COVID-19. The material from the prospective study consisted of cDNA or gDNA derived from T cells, B-cell-depleted T cells, or PBMCs. Samples were obtained from the ongoing ImmuneRACE study (first 160 participants) and from 1,254 subjects provided by 6 global collaborators. The sample metadata nearly always contained a de-identified subject ID, COVID-19 status, age in years and sex. Where HLA class I and class II types were available, the types were taken from metadata supplied by the sample provider, not from assay-based typing. Deeply sampled blood TCRbeta repertoires from subjects exposed to, actively infected with, or recovered from COVID-19 were included in the dataset. A freely available public database, intended as a resource for researchers studying the immune response to SARS-CoV-2, is where the repertoires were released.

TCRbeta CDR3 regions were amplified from genomic DNA using the immunoSEQ Assay, a bias-controlled multiplex PCR. On the authors' methods: The number of nucleated cells in each sample was estimated by amplification of reference gene primers within the assay. Sequence reads were collapsed and filtered to measure the absolute abundance of every unique TCRbeta CDR3 rearrangement. Productive Simpson clonality was computed per sample as the square root of Simpson's diversity index over productive rearrangements. The immuneACCESS repertoire file appears here via TCRdb, limited to in-frame rearrangements. These files lack a portion of the clones; in checked studies, under half of the deficit traces to unresolved V genes, and the cause of the others is not known. Clone size and the V and J calls come from that table; the DNA yielded D and trimming. The sample includes 150,000 to 250,000 clones, with roughly 84% observed a single time. The ten largest clones capture around 7% of the sample.

CDR1 and CDR2 (SNHLY, FYNNEI) derive from the germline V gene. From cysteine to phenylalanine, the CDR3 is 14 amino acids long. Of the read, only the CDR3 DNA is kept; its 42 bases are in frame from base 1. Deletion took 1 base off V and 4 bases off J, with a span of 10 bases between the germline ends. Summary of the overall study and its limitations: The amount of clinical and demographic metadata varied by source and participant and was provided uncurated.

Sequencing used PBMCs or T cells enriched from blood (not recorded which). Here the chain combines TRBV2 and TRBJ1-1; no D gene can be assigned with confidence. The receptor's source is a man aged 35 to 55 who had recovered from COVID-19. The sequenced DNA is TGTGCCAGCAGTGAAGGCAGCGGGCGCACTGAAGCTTTCTTT. This encodes CASSEGSGRTEAFF.